This entry describes one T cell receptor (beta chain). This sample was taken from a study of blood T cell repertoires in COVID-19. Background on the study: Samples came from the United States, Italy and Spain, spanning acute and convalescent COVID-19. T cells, B-cell-depleted T cells, or PBMCs supplied cDNA or gDNA.

The cohort comprised adults aged about 18 to 100 years residing in some 24 US areas. The study assigned cohorts using participant-reported clinical history. The repertoire was sequenced with immunoSEQ multiplex PCR; TCRdb's copy has only in-frame clones and lacks some. The data contain 200,000 to 250,000 clones, under 85% of them singletons. The receptor comes from a man aged 60 to 69 who had recovered from COVID-19. The specimen was PBMCs or T cells enriched from blood (not recorded which).

The CDR3 reads CASNSGGAPDTQYF. CDR3 nucleotides: TGTGCCAGCAATAGCGGGGGGGCCCCAGATACGCAGTATTTT. The gene calls are TRBV11-3 and TRBJ2-3, with 11 bases fitting TRBD2. The V gene end was trimmed by 7 bases and the J gene end by 4 bases; junction bases not matched to a gene: 4. The length of the CDR3 is 14 residues. Germline CDR1 is SGHNT and CDR2 is YENEEA.